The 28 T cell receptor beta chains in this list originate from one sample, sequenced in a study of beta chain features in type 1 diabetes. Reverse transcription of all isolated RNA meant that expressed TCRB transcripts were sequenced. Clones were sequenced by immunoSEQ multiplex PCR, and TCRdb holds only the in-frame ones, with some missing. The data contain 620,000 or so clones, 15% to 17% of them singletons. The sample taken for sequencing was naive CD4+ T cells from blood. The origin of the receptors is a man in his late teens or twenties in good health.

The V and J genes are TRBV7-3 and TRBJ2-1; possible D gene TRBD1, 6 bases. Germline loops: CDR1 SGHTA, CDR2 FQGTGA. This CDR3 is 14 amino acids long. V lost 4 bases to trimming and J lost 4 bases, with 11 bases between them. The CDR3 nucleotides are TGTGCCAGCAGCTCCCTAGGGGGTTACAATGAGCAGTTCTTC. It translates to CASSSLGGYNEQFF.

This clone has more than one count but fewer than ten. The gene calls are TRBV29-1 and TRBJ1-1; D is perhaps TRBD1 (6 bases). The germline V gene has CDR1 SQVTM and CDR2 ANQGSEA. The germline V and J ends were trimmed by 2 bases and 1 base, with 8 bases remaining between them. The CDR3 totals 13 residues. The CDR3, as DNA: TGCAGCGTTGAACAGGGGAGGAACACTGAAGCTTTCTTT. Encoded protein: CSVEQGRNTEAFF.

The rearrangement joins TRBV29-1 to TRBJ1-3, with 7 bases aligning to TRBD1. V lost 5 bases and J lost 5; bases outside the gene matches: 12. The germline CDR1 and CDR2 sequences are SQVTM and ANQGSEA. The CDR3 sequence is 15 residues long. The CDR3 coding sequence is TGCAGCGTTACCATTTCGGGACAGTTGAGAAACACCATATATTTT. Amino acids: CSVTISGQLRNTIYF.

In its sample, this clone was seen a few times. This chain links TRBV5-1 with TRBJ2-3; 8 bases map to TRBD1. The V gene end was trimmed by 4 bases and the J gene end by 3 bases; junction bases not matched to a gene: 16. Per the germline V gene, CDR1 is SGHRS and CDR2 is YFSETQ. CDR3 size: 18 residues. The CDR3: CASSPTIIPGGLTDTQYF. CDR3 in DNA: TGCGCCAGCAGCCCAACTATTATTCCAGGGGGCTTGACAGATACGCAGTATTTT.

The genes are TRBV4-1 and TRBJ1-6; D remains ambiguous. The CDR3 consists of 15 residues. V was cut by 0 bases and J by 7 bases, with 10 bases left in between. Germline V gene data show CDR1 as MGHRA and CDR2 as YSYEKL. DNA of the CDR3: TGCGCCAGCAGCCAAGAGGGTCAAGGAAATTCACCCCTCCACTTT. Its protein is CASSQEGQGNSPLHF.

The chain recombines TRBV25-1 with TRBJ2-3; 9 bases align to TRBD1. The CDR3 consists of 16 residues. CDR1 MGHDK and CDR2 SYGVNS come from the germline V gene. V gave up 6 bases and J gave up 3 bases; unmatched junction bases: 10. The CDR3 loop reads CASSSQGARGTDTQYF. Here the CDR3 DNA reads TGTGCCAGCAGCTCACAGGGGGCGCGAGGAACAGATACGCAGTATTTT.

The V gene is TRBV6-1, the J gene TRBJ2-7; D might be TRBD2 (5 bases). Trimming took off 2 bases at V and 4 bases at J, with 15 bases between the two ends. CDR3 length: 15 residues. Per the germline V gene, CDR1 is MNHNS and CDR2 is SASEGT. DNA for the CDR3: TGTGCCAGCAGTGAACCCGGGGTGGGAGCTTACGAGCAGTACTTC. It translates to CASSEPGVGAYEQYF.

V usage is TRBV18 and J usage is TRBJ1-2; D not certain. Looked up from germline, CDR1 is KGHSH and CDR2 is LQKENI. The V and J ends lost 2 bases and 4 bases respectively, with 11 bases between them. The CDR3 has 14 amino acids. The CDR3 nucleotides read TGTGCCAGCTCACCAGAGACTCCTTTCTATGGCTACACCTTC. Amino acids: CASSPETPFYGYTF.

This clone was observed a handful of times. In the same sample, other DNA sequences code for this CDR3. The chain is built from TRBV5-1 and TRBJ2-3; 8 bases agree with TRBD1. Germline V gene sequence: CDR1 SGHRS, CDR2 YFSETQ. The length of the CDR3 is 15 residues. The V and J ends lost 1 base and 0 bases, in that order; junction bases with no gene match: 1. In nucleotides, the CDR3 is TGCGCCAGCAGCTTGACAGGGGGTAGCACAGATACGCAGTATTTT. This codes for CASSLTGGSTDTQYF.

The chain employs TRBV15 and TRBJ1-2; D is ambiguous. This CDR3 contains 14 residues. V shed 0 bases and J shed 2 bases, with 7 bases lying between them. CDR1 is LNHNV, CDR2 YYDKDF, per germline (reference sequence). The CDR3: CATSRDLGNYGYTF. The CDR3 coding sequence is TGTGCCACCAGCAGAGATCTGGGAAACTATGGCTACACCTTC.

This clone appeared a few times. CDR3 nucleotides: TGTGCCAGCGCACGGGGGTTCGAGCAGTACTTC. Amino acid sequence: CASARGFEQYF. The rearrangement links TRBV18 to TRBJ2-7; tentatively, D is TRBD2 (6 bases). With 8 bases removed from V and 6 bases from J, the gap between germline ends came to 11 bases. Germline CDR1 reads KGHSH; CDR2 reads LQKENI. This CDR3 region has 11 residues.

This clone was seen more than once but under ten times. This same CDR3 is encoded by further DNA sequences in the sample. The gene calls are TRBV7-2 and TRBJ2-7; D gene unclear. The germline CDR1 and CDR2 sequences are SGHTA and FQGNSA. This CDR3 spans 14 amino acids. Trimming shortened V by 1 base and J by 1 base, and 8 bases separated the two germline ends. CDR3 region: CASSLGGLSYEQYF. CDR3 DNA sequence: TGTGCCAGCAGCTTAGGAGGCCTATCCTACGAGCAGTACTTC.

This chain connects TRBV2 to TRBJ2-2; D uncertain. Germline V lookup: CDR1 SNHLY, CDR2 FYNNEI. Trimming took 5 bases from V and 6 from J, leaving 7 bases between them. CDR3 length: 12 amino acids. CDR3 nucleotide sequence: TGTGCCAGCAGTCCTAGTGCCGGGGAGCTGTTTTTT. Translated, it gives CASSPSAGELFF.

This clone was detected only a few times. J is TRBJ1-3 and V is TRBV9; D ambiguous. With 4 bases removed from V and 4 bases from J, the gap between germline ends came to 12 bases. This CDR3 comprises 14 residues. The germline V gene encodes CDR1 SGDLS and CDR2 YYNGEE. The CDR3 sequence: CASSPRHTGNTIYF. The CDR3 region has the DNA TGTGCCAGCAGCCCTCGACATACGGGAAACACCATATATTTT.

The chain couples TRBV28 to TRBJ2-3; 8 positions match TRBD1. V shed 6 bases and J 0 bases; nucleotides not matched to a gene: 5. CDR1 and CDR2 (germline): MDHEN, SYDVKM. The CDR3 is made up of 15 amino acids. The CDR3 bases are TGTGCCAGCAGACTCAGGGGGCGAAGCACAGATACGCAGTATTTT. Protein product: CASRLRGRSTDTQYF.

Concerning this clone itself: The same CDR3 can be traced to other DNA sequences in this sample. CDR3 coding DNA: TGTGCCAGCAGACGACAGGGAGCTGGAAACACCATATATTTT. It translates to CASRRQGAGNTIYF. The chain uses TRBV11-1 and TRBJ1-3; TRBD1 matches at 7 bases. V shed 6 bases, J shed 2 bases, and the junction held 4 bases outside the gene matches. CDR1 is SGHAT, CDR2 FQDESV, per germline (reference sequence). This CDR3 has 14 amino acids.

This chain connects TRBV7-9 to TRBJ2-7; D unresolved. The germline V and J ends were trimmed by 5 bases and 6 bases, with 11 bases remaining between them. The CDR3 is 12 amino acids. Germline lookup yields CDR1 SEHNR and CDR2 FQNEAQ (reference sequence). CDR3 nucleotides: TGTGCCAGCAGCAACCAAGTCCCCGAGCAGTACTTC. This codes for CASSNQVPEQYF. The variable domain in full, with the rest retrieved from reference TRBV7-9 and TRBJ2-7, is DTGVSQNPRHKITKRGQNVTFRCDPISEHNRLYWYRQTLGQGPEFLTYFQNEAQLEKSRLLSDRFSAERPKGSFSTLEIQRTEQGDSAMYLCASSNQVPEQYFGPGTRLTVT.

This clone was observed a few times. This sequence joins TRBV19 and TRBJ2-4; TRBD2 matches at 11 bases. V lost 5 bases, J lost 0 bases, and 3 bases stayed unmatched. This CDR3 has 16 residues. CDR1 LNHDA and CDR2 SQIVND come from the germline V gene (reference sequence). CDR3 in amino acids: CASSETSGRAKNIQYF. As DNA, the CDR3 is TGTGCCAGTAGTGAAACTAGCGGGAGAGCCAAAAACATTCAGTACTTC.

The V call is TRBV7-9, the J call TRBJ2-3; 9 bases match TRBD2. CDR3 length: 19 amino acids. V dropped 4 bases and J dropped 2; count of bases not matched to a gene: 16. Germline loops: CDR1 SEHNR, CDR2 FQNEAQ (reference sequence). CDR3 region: CASSSPPTGTSRITDTQYF. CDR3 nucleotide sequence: TGTGCCAGCAGCTCCCCGCCGACCGGGACTAGCAGAATCACAGATACGCAGTATTTT.

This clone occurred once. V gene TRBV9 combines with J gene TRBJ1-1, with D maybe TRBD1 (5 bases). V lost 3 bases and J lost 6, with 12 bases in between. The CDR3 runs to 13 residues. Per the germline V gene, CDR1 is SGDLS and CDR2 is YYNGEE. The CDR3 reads CASSAQDTAEAFF. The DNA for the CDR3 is TGTGCCAGCAGCGCCCAGGACACCGCTGAAGCTTTCTTT.

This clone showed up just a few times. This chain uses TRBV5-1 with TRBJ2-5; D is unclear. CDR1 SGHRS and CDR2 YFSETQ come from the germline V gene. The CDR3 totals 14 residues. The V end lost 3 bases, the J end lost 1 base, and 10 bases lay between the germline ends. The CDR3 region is CASSSQSPQETQYF. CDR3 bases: TGCGCCAGCAGCTCTCAATCCCCCCAAGAGACCCAGTACTTC.

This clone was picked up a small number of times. The CDR3 spells CASSHDGPWGEQYF. Written as DNA, the CDR3 is TGTGCCAGCAGCCATGATGGCCCGTGGGGCGAGCAGTACTTC. The chain carries TRBV7-2 and TRBJ2-5; D gene unclear. The J call is in doubt because the DNA end fits TRBJ2-7 better. The CDR3 sequence is 14 residues long. Germline assignment: CDR1 SGHTA and CDR2 FQGNSA.

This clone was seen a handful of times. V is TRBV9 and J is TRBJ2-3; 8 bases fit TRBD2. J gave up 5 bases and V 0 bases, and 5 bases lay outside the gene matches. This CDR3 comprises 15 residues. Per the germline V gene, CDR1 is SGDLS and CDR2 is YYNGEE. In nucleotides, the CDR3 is TGTGCCAGCAGCGTAGGCGGGGGGCGAGGAGATACGCAGTATTTT. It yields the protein CASSVGGGRGDTQYF.

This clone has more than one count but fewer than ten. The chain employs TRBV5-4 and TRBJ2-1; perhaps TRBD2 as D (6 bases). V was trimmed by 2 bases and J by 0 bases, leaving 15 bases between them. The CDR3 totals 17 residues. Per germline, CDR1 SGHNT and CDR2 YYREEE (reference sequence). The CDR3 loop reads CASSFLLAPSSYNEQFF. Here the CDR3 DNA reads TGTGCCAGCAGCTTCCTCCTAGCGCCTAGCTCCTACAATGAGCAGTTCTTC.

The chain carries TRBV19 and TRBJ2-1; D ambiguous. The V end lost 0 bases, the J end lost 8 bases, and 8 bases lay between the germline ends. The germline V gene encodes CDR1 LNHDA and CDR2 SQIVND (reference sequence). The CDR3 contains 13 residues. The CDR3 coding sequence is TGTGCCAGTAGTATAGAGGTCCGACATGAGCAGTTCTTC. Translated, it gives CASSIEVRHEQFF.

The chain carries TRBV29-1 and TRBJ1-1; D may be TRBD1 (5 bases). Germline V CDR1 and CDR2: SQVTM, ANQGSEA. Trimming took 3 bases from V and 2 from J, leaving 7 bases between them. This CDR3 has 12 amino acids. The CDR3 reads CSVERGNTEAFF. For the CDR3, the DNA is TGCAGCGTTGAGAGGGGAAACACTGAAGCTTTCTTT.

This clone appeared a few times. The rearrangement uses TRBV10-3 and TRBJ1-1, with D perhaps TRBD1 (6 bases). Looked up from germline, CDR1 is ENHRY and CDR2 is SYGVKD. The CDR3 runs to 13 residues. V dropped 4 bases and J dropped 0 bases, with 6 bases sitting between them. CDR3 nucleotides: TGTGCCATCAGTGGACAGGTGAACACTGAAGCTTTCTTT. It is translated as CAISGQVNTEAFF.

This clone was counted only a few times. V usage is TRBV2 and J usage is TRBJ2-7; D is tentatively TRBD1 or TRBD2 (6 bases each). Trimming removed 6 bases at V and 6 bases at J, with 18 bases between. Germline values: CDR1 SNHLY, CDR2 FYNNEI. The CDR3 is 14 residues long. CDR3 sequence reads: CASRGGRAEGEQYF. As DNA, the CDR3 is TGTGCCAGCAGGGGGGGCAGGGCCGAGGGCGAGCAGTACTTC.